This T cell receptor (beta chain) was sequenced for a study of blood T cell repertoires in COVID-19. The overall study: Samples representing acute and convalescent COVID-19 were sourced from the United States, Italy and Spain. T cells, B-cell-depleted T cells, or PBMCs supplied cDNA or gDNA.

Per the original methods: From reference gene primer amplification, estimates of nucleated cell counts were derived. TCRdb keeps only in-frame clones here, not all; method: immunoSEQ multiplex PCR. V and J calls and clone size follow that table, whereas D and trimming were derived from the DNA. The profile shows under 95,000 clones, approximately 85% of them singletons. Germline V CDR1 and CDR2: KGHSH, LQKENI. Trimming shortened V by 4 bases and J by 0 bases, and 10 bases separated the two germline ends. CDR3 length: 16 amino acids. Patients at the Seattle site were enrolled during active infection and followed longitudinally.

This rearrangement joins TRBV18 to TRBJ2-6, with D hard to call. This TCR derives from a woman older than 75 with COVID-19, enrolled during active disease. The sample comprised peripheral blood. CDR3 loop: CASSRTAPSGANVLTF. DNA for the CDR3: TGTGCCAGCTCACGTACTGCCCCCTCTGGGGCCAACGTCCTGACTTTC.